This T cell receptor (beta chain) was identified during a study of radiotherapy plus CTLA-4 blockade in lung cancer. About the study: Disease control was present in under 35% of patients, and objective responses in under 20%.

A note on this clone: Its antigen remains unidentified.

Germline values: CDR1 SGHNT, CDR2 YYREEE (reference sequence). CDR3 length: 15 amino acids. The trim removed 4 bases at V and 6 bases at J, leaving 5 bases unmatched. CTLA-4 blockade with ipilimumab, together with focal radiation, was given to patients with chemo-refractory metastatic non-small-cell lung cancer. Assay used: immunoSEQ multiplex PCR; TCRdb lists only in-frame clones, some missing. The sample yields around 110,000 clones, more than 75% seen once. Findings and limits, study-wide: Clones derived from tumor TCRs expanded in blood after radiotherapy plus ipilimumab. In blood, early T cell clone dynamics reportedly predicted response best, together with interferon-beta.

This receptor was taken from a human donor with non-small cell lung cancer that progressed on radiotherapy plus ipilimumab. Some clones in this sample may be carry-over from other donors' samples. The chain is built from TRBV5-4 and TRBJ2-1, with 12 bases identical to TRBD2. The source material was peripheral blood, sampled from a patient treated with radiotherapy plus ipilimumab. In DNA, the CDR3 is TGTGCCAGCAGCGCTAGCGGGGGGGCCCCCAATGAGCAGTTCTTC. Translating gives CASSASGGAPNEQFF.